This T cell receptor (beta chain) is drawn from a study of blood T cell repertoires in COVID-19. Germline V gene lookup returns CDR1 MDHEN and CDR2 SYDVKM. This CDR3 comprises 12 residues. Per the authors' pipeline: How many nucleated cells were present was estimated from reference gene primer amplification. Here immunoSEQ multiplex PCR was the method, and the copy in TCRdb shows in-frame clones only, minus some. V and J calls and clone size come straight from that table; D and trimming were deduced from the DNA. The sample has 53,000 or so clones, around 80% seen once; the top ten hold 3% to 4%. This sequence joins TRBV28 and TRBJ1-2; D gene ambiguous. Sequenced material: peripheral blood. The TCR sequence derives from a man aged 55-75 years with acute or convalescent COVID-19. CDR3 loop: CGVSEGSYGYTF. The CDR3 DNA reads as TGTGGGGTTTCCGAGGGCTCATATGGCTACACCTTC.